This section outlines one T cell receptor (beta chain) sequence together with its context. Its antigen is still unknown. With 3 bases removed from V and 7 bases from J, the gap between germline ends came to 10 bases. The germline V gene encodes CDR1 KGHSH and CDR2 LQKENI. The length of the CDR3 is 13 residues. Libraries were prepared by immunoSEQ multiplex PCR; TCRdb keeps only in-frame clonotypes and omits some of them. The sample includes tens of thousands of clones, 80% to 90% of them seen just once. The data belong to a study of OX40 agonist ivuxolimab in advanced cancers. For the study at large: Past anti-PD-1, anti-PD-L1 or anti-CTLA-4 therapy was accepted, and 30% to 45% had received some. Findings and limits, study-wide: No determination was made of the antigen specificity of the expanded peripheral T cells.

The receptor was derived from an adult with an advanced solid tumor such as melanoma, head and neck, liver or kidney cancer. Source: CD4+ or CD8+ T cells sorted from blood, taken in a trial of the OX40 agonist ivuxolimab. The chain joins TRBV18 to TRBJ1-5, with D maybe TRBD1 (6 bases). CDR3 coding DNA: TGTGCCAGCTCACCGGGGGGCTACCAGCCCCAGCATTTT. It is translated as CASSPGGYQPQHF.